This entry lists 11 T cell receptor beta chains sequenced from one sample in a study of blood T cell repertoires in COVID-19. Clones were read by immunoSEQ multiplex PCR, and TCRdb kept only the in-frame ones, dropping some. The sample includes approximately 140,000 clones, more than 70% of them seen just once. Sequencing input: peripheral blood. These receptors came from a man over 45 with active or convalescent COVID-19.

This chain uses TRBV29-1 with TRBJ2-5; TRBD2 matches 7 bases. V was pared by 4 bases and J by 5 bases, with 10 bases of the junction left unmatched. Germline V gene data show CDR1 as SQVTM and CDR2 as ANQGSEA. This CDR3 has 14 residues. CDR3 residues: CSVGELGREETQYF. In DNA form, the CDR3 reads TGCAGCGTTGGCGAGTTGGGGAGGGAGGAGACCCAGTACTTC.

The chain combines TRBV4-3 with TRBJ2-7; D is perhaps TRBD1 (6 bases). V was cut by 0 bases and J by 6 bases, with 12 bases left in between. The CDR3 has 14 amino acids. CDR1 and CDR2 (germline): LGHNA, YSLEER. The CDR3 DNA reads TGCGCCAGCAGCCAAGATCAACAGGGACCCGAGCAGTACTTC. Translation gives CASSQDQQGPEQYF.

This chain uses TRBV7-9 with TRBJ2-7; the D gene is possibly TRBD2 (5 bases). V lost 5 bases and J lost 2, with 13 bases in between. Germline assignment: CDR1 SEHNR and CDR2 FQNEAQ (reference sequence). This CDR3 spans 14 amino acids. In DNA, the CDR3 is TGTGCCAGCAGCCCCGTCGGGATACCCTACGAGCAGTACTTC. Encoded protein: CASSPVGIPYEQYF.

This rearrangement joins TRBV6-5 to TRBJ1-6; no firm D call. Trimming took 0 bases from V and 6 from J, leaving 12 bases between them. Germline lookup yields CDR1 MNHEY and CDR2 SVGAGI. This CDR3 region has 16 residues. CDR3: CASSYSWKRFNSPLHF. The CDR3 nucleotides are TGTGCCAGCAGTTACTCGTGGAAGCGGTTTAATTCACCCCTCCACTTT.

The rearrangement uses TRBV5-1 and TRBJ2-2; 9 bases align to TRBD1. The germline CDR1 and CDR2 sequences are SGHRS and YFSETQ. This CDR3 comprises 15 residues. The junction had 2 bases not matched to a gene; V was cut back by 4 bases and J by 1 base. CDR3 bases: TGCGCCAGCAGCCCGACAGGGGGGAACACCGGGGAGCTGTTTTTT. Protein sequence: CASSPTGGNTGELFF.

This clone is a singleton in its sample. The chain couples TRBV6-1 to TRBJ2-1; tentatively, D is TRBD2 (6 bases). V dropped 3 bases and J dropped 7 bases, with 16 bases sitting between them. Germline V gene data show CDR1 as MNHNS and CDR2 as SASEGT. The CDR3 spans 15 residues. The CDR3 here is CASSDQQEGGNEQFF. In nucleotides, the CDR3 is TGTGCCAGCAGTGACCAACAAGAGGGAGGAAATGAGCAGTTCTTC.

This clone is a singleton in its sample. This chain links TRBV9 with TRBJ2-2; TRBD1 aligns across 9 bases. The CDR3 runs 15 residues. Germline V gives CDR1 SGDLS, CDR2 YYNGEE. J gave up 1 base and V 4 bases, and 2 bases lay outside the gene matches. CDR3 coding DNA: TGTGCCAGCAGCTGGGGACAGGGGAACACCGGGGAGCTGTTTTTT. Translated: CASSWGQGNTGELFF. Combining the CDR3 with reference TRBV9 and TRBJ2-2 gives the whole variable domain DSGVTQTPKHLITATGQRVTLRCSPRSGDLSVYWYQQSLDQGLQFLIQYYNGEERAKGNILERFSAQQFPDLHSELNLSSLELGDSALYFCASSWGQGNTGELFFGEGSRLTVL.

CDR3 region: CASSWAPGRGNEKLFF. The CDR3 DNA sequence: TGCGCCAGCAGCTGGGCCCCGGGGCGGGGTAATGAAAAACTGTTTTTT. The V gene is TRBV5-1, the J gene TRBJ1-4; possibly TRBD1 for D (5 bases). V lost 3 bases and J 4 bases, leaving 16 bases between the germline ends. Germline V CDR1 and CDR2: SGHRS, YFSETQ. This CDR3 spans 16 amino acids.

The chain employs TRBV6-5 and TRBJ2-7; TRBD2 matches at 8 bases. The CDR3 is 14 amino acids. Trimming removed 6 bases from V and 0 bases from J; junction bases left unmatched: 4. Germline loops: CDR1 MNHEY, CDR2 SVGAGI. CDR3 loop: CASRGLADSYEQYF. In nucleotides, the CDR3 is TGTGCCAGCAGAGGACTAGCAGACTCCTACGAGCAGTACTTC.

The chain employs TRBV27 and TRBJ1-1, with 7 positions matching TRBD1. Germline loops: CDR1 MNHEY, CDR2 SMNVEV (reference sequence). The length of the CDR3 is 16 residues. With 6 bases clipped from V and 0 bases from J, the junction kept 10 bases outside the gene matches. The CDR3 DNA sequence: TGTGCCAGCAGCAAACGGACAGGCACTATGAACACTGAAGCTTTCTTT. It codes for CASSKRTGTMNTEAFF.

CDR3 sequence reads: CASSPANYGYTF. CDR3 bases: TGTGCCAGCAGTCCAGCTAACTATGGCTACACCTTC. The chain combines TRBV14 with TRBJ1-2; D remains unclear. Per the germline V gene, CDR1 is SGHDN and CDR2 is FVKESK. The CDR3 has 12 residues. V lost 6 bases and J 0 bases, leaving 5 bases between the germline ends.